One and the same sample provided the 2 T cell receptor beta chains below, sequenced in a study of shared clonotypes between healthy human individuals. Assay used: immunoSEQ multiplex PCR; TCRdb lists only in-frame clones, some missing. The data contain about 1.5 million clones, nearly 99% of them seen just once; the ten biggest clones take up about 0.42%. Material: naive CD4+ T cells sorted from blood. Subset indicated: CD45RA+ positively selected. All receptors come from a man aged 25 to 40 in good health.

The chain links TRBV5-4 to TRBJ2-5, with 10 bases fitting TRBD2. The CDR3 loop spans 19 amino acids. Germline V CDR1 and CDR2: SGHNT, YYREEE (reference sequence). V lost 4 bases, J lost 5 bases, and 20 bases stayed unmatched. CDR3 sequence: CASSSLGLAGVGERETQYF. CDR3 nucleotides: TGTGCCAGCAGCAGTCTTGGGCTAGCGGGAGTTGGGGAGCGGGAGACCCAGTACTTC.

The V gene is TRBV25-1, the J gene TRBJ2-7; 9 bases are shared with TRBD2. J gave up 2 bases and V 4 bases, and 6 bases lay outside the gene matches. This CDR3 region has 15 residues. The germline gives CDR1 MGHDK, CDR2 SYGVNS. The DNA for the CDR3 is TGTGCCAGCAGTGGGGAGACTAGCGGAACCTACGAGCAGTACTTC. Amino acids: CASSGETSGTYEQYF.